This TCR beta chain came from a study of cytomegalovirus exposure and HLA in healthy donors. Nominally healthy donors were sampled, though unrecorded immune exposures were likely. V lost 1 base, J lost 1 base, and 7 bases lay in between. CDR3 length: 14 amino acids. Germline CDR1 and CDR2: SGHTA and FQGNSA. Study-level points and caveats: Published work reported that the classifier diagnosed cytomegalovirus status with high specificity and sensitivity. Cytomegalovirus-associated TCR beta chains were listed, numbering 164.

In the case of this clone: The antigen remains undetermined.

In the PCR, 60 Vbeta and 13 Jbeta primers were used. Libraries were prepared by immunoSEQ multiplex PCR; TCRdb keeps only in-frame clonotypes and omits some of them. The data show about 160,000 clones, over 60% seen once. Source material: PBMCs. The chain has TRBV7-2 and TRBJ1-1; possibly TRBD1 for D (5 bases). This TCR was recovered from a woman in her twenties or thirties in good health and CMV-seronegative. The CDR3 reads CASSLGGSNTEAFF. The CDR3 region has the DNA TGTGCCAGCAGCTTAGGGGGCTCGAACACTGAAGCTTTCTTT. Based on the CDR3 plus reference TRBV7-2 and TRBJ1-1, the full variable domain is GAGVSQSPSNKVTEKGKDVELRCDPISGHTALYWYRQSLGQGLEFLIYFQGNSAPDKSGLPSDRFSAERTGGSVSTLTIQRTQQEDSAVYLCASSLGGSNTEAFFGQGTRLTVV.